This is a list of T cell receptor beta chains from one sample in a study of T cells in Graves' hyperthyroidism and ophthalmopathy. Using its own MiXCR run on the multiplex PCR reads, TCRdb lists one record per CDR3 protein. Of 300,000 to 450,000 distinct CDR3 sequences in the sample, approximately 15% were seen once. The sequenced sample was blood. The source of these receptors is a woman in her 30s with Graves' ophthalmopathy. Each CDR3 is given with its conserved first and last residue. The order of the fields is clone size, V gene, D gene, J gene, CDR3 protein, CDR3 DNA. D genes are given only for firm matches. Size is omitted from some rows. Given values are once, few, many or a class for expanded clones.

clone size: many; V gene: TRBV20-1; D gene: -; J gene: TRBJ2-7; CDR3 protein: CSARKGGDSSYEQYF; CDR3 DNA: TGCAGTGCTAGAAAAGGTGGGGATAGCTCCTACGAGCAGTACTTC
clone size: many; V gene: TRBV27; D gene: -; J gene: TRBJ2-5; CDR3 protein: CASSFRDKETQYF; CDR3 DNA: TGTGCCAGCAGTTTCCGGGACAAAGAGACCCAGTACTTC
clone size: -; V gene: TRBV11-2; D gene: TRBD2; J gene: TRBJ2-1; CDR3 protein: CASSVGGAGGRYNEQFF; CDR3 DNA: TGTGCCAGCAGCGTTGGGGGAGCGGGAGGAAGGTACAATGAGCAGTTCTTC
clone size: many; V gene: TRBV6-1; D gene: -; J gene: TRBJ2-5; CDR3 protein: CASSNRQGGETQYF; CDR3 DNA: TGTGCCAGCAGTAATAGACAGGGAGGTGAGACCCAGTACTTC
clone size: -; V gene: TRBV15; D gene: -; J gene: TRBJ2-6; CDR3 protein: CATSKGLDVLTF; CDR3 DNA: TGTGCCACCAGCAAGGGTTTAGACGTCCTGACTTTC
clone size: few; V gene: TRBV19; D gene: TRBD1; J gene: TRBJ2-3; CDR3 protein: CASSRRQGEGTDTQYF; CDR3 DNA: TGTGCCAGTAGTCGGAGACAGGGAGAGGGCACAGATACGCAGTATTTT
clone size: -; V gene: TRBV19; D gene: -; J gene: TRBJ2-1; CDR3 protein: CASSLFQGVEQFF; CDR3 DNA: TGTGCCAGTAGTTTATTCCAGGGAGTTGAGCAGTTCTTC
clone size: many; V gene: TRBV7-8; D gene: -; J gene: TRBJ2-7; CDR3 protein: CASSLVRDEQYF; CDR3 DNA: TGTGCCAGCAGCTTGGTCAGGGACGAGCAGTACTTC
clone size: many; V gene: TRBV3-1; D gene: TRBD2; J gene: TRBJ2-5; CDR3 protein: CASSHTSGGQETQYF; CDR3 DNA: TGTGCCAGCAGCCATACTAGCGGGGGCCAAGAGACCCAGTACTTC
clone size: few; V gene: TRBV19; D gene: TRBD2; J gene: TRBJ2-1; CDR3 protein: CASSFRTSAYNEQFF; CDR3 DNA: TGTGCCAGTAGTTTCCGGACTAGCGCGTACAATGAGCAGTTCTTC
clone size: many; V gene: TRBV3-1; D gene: -; J gene: TRBJ1-1; CDR3 protein: CASSQAPGRGGEAFF; CDR3 DNA: TGTGCCAGCAGCCAAGCCCCGGGAAGGGGCGGGGAAGCTTTCTTT
clone size: many; V gene: TRBV19; D gene: -; J gene: TRBJ1-5; CDR3 protein: CASSTQKRGRQPQHF; CDR3 DNA: TGTGCCAGTAGTACGCAGAAAAGGGGAAGACAGCCCCAGCATTTT
clone size: many; V gene: TRBV2; D gene: TRBD1; J gene: TRBJ1-2; CDR3 protein: CASRSGGDRGNGYTF; CDR3 DNA: TGTGCCAGCAGGAGTGGGGGGGACAGGGGGAATGGCTACACCTTC
clone size: few; V gene: TRBV10-1; D gene: -; J gene: TRBJ2-7; CDR3 protein: CASSENQGPGEQYF; CDR3 DNA: TGCGCCAGCAGTGAGAACCAGGGGCCTGGCGAGCAGTACTTC
clone size: many; V gene: TRBV20-1; D gene: -; J gene: TRBJ1-1; CDR3 protein: CSARDSRVLDTEAFF; CDR3 DNA: TGCAGTGCTAGAGATAGTCGGGTCTTGGACACTGAAGCTTTCTTT
clone size: many; V gene: TRBV27; D gene: TRBD1; J gene: TRBJ2-7; CDR3 protein: CASSSQGAQNEQYF; CDR3 DNA: TGTGCCAGCAGTTCACAGGGGGCGCAAAACGAGCAGTACTTC
clone size: many; V gene: TRBV5-6; D gene: -; J gene: TRBJ1-1; CDR3 protein: CASSLFRTTMNTEAFF; CDR3 DNA: TGTGCCAGCAGCTTATTCCGAACCACAATGAACACTGAAGCTTTCTTT
clone size: many; V gene: TRBV11-2; D gene: TRBD2; J gene: TRBJ2-3; CDR3 protein: CASSVSGGAGTDTQYF; CDR3 DNA: TGTGCCAGCAGCGTCAGCGGGGGGGCCGGGACAGATACGCAGTATTTT
clone size: many; V gene: TRBV28; D gene: TRBD1; J gene: TRBJ1-3; CDR3 protein: CATETPGGRSGNTIYF; CDR3 DNA: TGTGCCACGGAAACGCCAGGGGGAAGATCTGGAAACACCATATATTTT
clone size: many; V gene: TRBV2; D gene: -; J gene: TRBJ2-1; CDR3 protein: CASSGRGRNEQFF; CDR3 DNA: TGTGCCAGCAGTGGTCGGGGGAGGAATGAGCAGTTCTTC
clone size: -; V gene: TRBV7-9; D gene: -; J gene: TRBJ2-1; CDR3 protein: CASSDKTAKGGNERFF; CDR3 DNA: TGTGCCAGCAGCGATAAGACAGCGAAAGGGGGTAATGAGCGGTTCTTC